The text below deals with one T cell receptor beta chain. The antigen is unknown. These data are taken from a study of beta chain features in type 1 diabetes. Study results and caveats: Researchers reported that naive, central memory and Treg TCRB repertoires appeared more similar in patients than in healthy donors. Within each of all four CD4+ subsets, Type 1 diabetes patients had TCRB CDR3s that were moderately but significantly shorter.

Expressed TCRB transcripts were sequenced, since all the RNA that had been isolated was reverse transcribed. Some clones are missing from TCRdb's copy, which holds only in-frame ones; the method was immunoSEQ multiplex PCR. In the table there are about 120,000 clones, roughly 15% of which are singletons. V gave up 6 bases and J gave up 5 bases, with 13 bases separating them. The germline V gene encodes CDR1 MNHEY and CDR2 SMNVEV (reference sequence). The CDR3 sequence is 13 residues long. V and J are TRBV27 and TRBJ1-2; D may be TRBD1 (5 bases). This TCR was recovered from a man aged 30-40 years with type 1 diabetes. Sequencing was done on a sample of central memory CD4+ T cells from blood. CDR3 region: CASRPGPQYGYTF. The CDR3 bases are TGTGCCAGCAGACCGGGGCCCCAGTATGGCTACACCTTC.